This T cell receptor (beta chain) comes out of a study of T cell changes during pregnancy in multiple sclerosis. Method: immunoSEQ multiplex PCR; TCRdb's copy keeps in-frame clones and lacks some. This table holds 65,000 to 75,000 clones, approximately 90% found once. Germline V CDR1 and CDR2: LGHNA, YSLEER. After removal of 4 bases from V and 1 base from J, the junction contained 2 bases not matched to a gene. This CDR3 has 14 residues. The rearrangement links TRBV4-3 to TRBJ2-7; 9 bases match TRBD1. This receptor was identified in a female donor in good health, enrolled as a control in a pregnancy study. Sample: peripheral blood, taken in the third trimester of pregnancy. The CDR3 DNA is TGCGCCAGCAGCCCCGGGACAGGGTCCTACGAGCAGTACTTC. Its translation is CASSPGTGSYEQYF.